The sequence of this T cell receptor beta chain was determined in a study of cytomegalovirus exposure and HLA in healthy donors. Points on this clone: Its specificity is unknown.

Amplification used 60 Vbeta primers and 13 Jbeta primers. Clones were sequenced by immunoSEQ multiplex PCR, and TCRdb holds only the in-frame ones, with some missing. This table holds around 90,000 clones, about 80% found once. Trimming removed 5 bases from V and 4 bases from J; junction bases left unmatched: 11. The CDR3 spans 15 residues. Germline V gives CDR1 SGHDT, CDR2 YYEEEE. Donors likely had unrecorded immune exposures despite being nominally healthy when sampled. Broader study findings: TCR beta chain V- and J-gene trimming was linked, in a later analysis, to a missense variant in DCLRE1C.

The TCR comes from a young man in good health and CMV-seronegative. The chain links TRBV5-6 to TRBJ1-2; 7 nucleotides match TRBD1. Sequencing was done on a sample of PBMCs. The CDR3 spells CASSYSPGQSYGYTF. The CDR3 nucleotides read TGTGCCAGCAGTTATAGTCCGGGACAGAGCTATGGCTACACCTTC.